Following are 24 T cell receptor beta chains from one sample sequenced in a study of tumor-infiltrating lymphocytes in primary liver carcinoma. Starting material for RNA and DNA co-extraction consisted of about 17-30 mg of unsorted bulk tissue. TCR beta cDNA was prepared out of approximately 470 ng total RNA by means of a constant-region primer. Three-round nested multiplex PCR performed with slightly modified ARM-PCR produced the TCR beta libraries. Investigators reported that the first two PCR rounds, at roughly 11 cycles each, used TRBV1-TRBV30 forward primers with a C-beta reverse primer. From the multiplex PCR reads, TCRdb called clonotypes with MiXCR, one entry per CDR3 protein. The repertoire consists of some 120,000 distinct CDR3 sequences, with around 62% occurring once and the leading ten covering about a tenth. Sequencing used liver tumor tissue from sampling region 1. Subset described: tumor region T1, superior pole. These receptors were taken from a woman aged 60-70 years with primary liver carcinoma and hepatitis B virus infection.

On this clonotype itself: A much more abundant neighbour one base away suggests this may be a read error. The chain has TRBV12-3 or TRBV12-4 and TRBJ2-1, with 10 bases identical to TRBD2. There are 13 residues in the CDR3. Trimming took 6 bases from V and 8 from J; bases not matched to a gene: 4. The CDR3 DNA is TGTGCCAGCAGGCTAGCGGGAGAAGATGAGCAGTTCTTC. It translates to CASRLAGEDEQFF.

This clonotype occurred a few times. This CDR3 fails to terminate in the conserved phenylalanine or tryptophan, so it likely reflects a read error. The chain links TRBV4-1 to TRBJ2-7; 10 bases line up with TRBD1. CDR1 MGHRA and CDR2 YSYEKL come from the germline V gene. This CDR3 comprises 17 residues. Written as DNA, the CDR3 is TGCGCCAGTAGCCAAAACCTCTCCGGGACAGGGGAATACGAGCAGTACTAC. Protein: CASSQNLSGTGEYEQYY.

Details on this clonotype: An end of the junction differs from the germline gene, which may be a read error. This chain joins TRBV11-2 and TRBJ2-7, with D perhaps being TRBD1 or TRBD2 (6 bases each). CDR3 length equals 16 residues. CDR1 and CDR2 from the germline V gene are SGHAT and FQNNGV. CDR3 nucleotide sequence: TGTGTCAGTAGCTTAGCGTCGGGGGCAGGAGGCTACGAGCGGTACTTC. It codes for CVSSLASGAGGYERYF.

Comments on this clonotype: At one of its ends the junction is not consistent with the germline gene, which may arise from a read error. The chain combines TRBV11-2 with TRBJ2-3; D may be TRBD1 (6 bases). The germline CDR1 and CDR2 sequences are SGHAT and FQNNGV. The CDR3 is 20 amino acids. CDR3 residues: CVSSLDLSGLAGEGIDTQYF. DNA for the CDR3: TGTGTCAGCAGCTTAGATCTAAGTGGGTTAGCAGGGGAAGGGATAGATACGCAGTATTTT.

To note about this clonotype: The conserved phenylalanine or tryptophan is not found at the CDR3 terminus, so this likely reflects a read error. The DNA for the CDR3 is TGTGTCAGCAGCTTAGTCTCTAACCAAGAGACCCAGTACATC. It is translated as CVSSLVSNQETQYI. The rearrangement uses TRBV11-2 and TRBJ2-5; D uncertain. The germline CDR1 and CDR2 sequences are SGHAT and FQNNGV. The CDR3 has 14 residues.

Of note for this clonotype: This sequence may be a read error, since a much larger clone differs from it by one base. Because it lacks the conserved phenylalanine or tryptophan at the end, this CDR3 is likely a read error. The gene calls are TRBV6-5 and TRBJ1-4; D may be TRBD1 (5 bases). Trimming took 4 bases from V and 0 from J, leaving 6 bases between them. The CDR3 covers 14 residues. Germline V CDR1 and CDR2: MNHEY, SVGAGI. As DNA, the CDR3 is TGTGCCAGCAGTTGGACAACAACTAATGAAAAACTGTTTTCT. Protein product: CASSWTTTNEKLFS.

As to this clonotype: The junction departs from germline at one end; a sequencing error may be responsible. CDR3 coding DNA: TGTGTCAGCAGCCCACGGACATCAACTAGCTACGAGCAGTACTTC. It translates to CVSSPRTSTSYEQYF. The chain combines TRBV11-2 with TRBJ2-7; D assignment may be TRBD1 or TRBD2 (5 bases each). Germline CDR1 is SGHAT and CDR2 is FQNNGV. The CDR3 covers 15 residues.

The sample holds many counts of this clonotype. This chain connects TRBV6-1 to TRBJ1-2; D call uncertain. Germline V gene lookup returns CDR1 MNHNS and CDR2 SASEGT. V was trimmed by 5 bases and J by 3 bases, leaving 7 bases between them. This CDR3 is built from 12 residues. The CDR3 DNA reads TGTGCCAGCAGTCCAGATTACTATGGCTACACCTTC. Amino acids: CASSPDYYGYTF.

Comments on this clonotype: A much larger clone sits a single nucleotide away, making a read error possible. The chain links TRBV12-3 or TRBV12-4 to TRBJ1-4; tentatively, D is TRBD1 (5 bases). The CDR3 has 15 residues. Trimming stripped 2 bases from V and 8 bases from J, with 15 bases between. For the CDR3, the DNA is TGTGCCAGCAGTTTACAGGGACGAATGGGGGAAAAACTGTTTTTT. Translation gives CASSLQGRMGEKLFF.

The sample holds many counts of this clonotype. V and J are TRBV28 and TRBJ1-6; D is perhaps TRBD1 (6 bases). In germline, CDR1 is MDHEN, CDR2 SYDVKM. The CDR3 runs to 14 residues. V was shortened by 3 bases and J by 5 bases, with 8 bases between the two germline ends. CDR3 sequence reads: CASSLYRDNSPLHF. The CDR3 bases are TGTGCCAGCAGTTTGTACAGGGATAATTCACCCCTCCACTTT.

This clonotype was seen a few times. V gene TRBV28 combines with J gene TRBJ1-4; the match to TRBD1 covers 7 bases. The V gene end was trimmed by 3 bases and the J gene end by 8 bases; junction bases not matched to a gene: 9. The CDR3 is 15 residues long. Germline lookup yields CDR1 MDHEN and CDR2 SYDVKM. CDR3 bases: TGTGCCAGCAGTTTTGGAGGGGGCGTCTGGGAAAAACTGTTTTTT. This translates into CASSFGGGVWEKLFF.

On this clonotype: A junction boundary mismatches the germline segment, possibly from a read error. This chain links TRBV29-1 with TRBJ1-2; 7 bases are a match to TRBD1. The CDR3 spans 16 residues. Germline values: CDR1 SQVTM, CDR2 ANQGSEA. CDR3 loop: CSVETTGNWFGSAYTF. CDR3 bases: TGCAGTGTTGAAACGACAGGGAATTGGTTTGGGAGTGCCTACACCTTC.

This clonotype was observed a handful of times. This chain links TRBV10-2 with TRBJ2-3; TRBD1 matches 9 bases. Germline assignment: CDR1 WSHSY and CDR2 SAAADI. V trimming: 0 bases; J trimming: 0 bases; junction bases outside the gene matches: 7. The CDR3 sequence is 18 residues long. CDR3 in amino acids: CASSESGTGTDSTDTQYF. The CDR3, as DNA: TGCGCCAGCAGTGAGTCGGGGACAGGGACAGATAGCACAGATACGCAGTATTTT.

Notes on this clonotype: A junction end diverges from the germline sequence, so it may reflect a read error. The chain combines TRBV13 with TRBJ2-7; perhaps D is TRBD1 or TRBD2 (5 bases each). Germline lookup yields CDR1 PRHDT and CDR2 FYEKMQ (reference sequence). This CDR3 has 14 residues. The CDR3 coding sequence is TGCGCCAGCAGCCTCCTTGTTGGGGGTTACAAGCAGTACTTC. Encoded protein: CASSLLVGGYKQYF.

This clonotype was detected a few times. V is TRBV28 and J is TRBJ2-7, with 10 bases identical to TRBD2. Trimming took 6 bases from V and 4 from J; bases not matched to a gene: 6. The CDR3 has 14 residues. The germline V gene encodes CDR1 MDHEN and CDR2 SYDVKM. This chain's CDR3 is CASSRGLANYEQYF. The CDR3, as DNA: TGTGCCAGCAGCCGGGGACTAGCGAATTACGAGCAGTACTTC.

This clonotype is labeled medium-sized. The rearrangement uses TRBV11-2 and TRBJ2-1; no definite D call. Per the germline V gene, CDR1 is SGHAT and CDR2 is FQNNGV. The length of the CDR3 is 15 residues. V lost 1 base to trimming and J lost 15 bases, with 22 bases between them. CDR3 sequence: CASSLVGGTSFGPFF. The DNA of the CDR3 is TGTGCCAGCAGCTTAGTAGGCGGCACTTCCTTTGGGCCGTTCTTC.

The chain uses TRBV18 and TRBJ2-2, with unresolved D. Germline V gene lookup returns CDR1 KGHSH and CDR2 LQKENI. V was trimmed by 5 bases and J by 0 bases, leaving 7 bases between them. CDR3 length: 14 residues. CDR3 coding DNA: TGTGCCAGCTCATTCCAAGCGAACACCGGGGAGCTGTTTTTT. This sequence encodes CASSFQANTGELFF.

Concerning this clonotype: A read error is likely, as this CDR3 ends without the conserved phenylalanine or tryptophan. The rearrangement links TRBV5-4 to TRBJ2-7; the match to TRBD1 covers 10 bases. Germline values: CDR1 SGHNT, CDR2 YYREEE (reference sequence). V lost 5 bases, J lost 4 bases, and 9 bases stayed unmatched. This CDR3 is 15 amino acids long. CDR3 region: CASRRDRGDFYEQYL. For the CDR3, the DNA is TGTGCCAGCAGAAGGGACAGGGGAGATTTTTACGAGCAGTACTTG.

This clonotype has a handful of counts. The V call is TRBV28, the J call TRBJ1-5; no clear D. Trimming cost V 1 base and J 7 bases, with 5 bases left between them. Germline V CDR1 and CDR2: MDHEN, SYDVKM. The CDR3 is 12 amino acids. CDR3 DNA sequence: TGTGCCAGCAGTTTATTCGGACAGCCCCAGCATTTT. Encoded protein: CASSLFGQPQHF. Based on the CDR3 plus reference TRBV28 and TRBJ1-5, the full variable domain is DVKVTQSSRYLVKRTGEKVFLECVQDMDHENMFWYRQDPGLGLRLIYFSYDVKMKEKGDIPEGYSVSREKKERFSLILESASTNQTSMYLCASSLFGQPQHFGDGTRLSIL.

To note about this clonotype: One junction end does not reproduce the germline sequence, and a read error may be involved. The rearrangement uses TRBV6-1 and TRBJ1-6; D call uncertain. This CDR3 region has 14 residues. Germline loops: CDR1 MNHNS, CDR2 SASEGT. As DNA, the CDR3 is TGTGTCAGCAGTGAGGCGCTTCGGGCTTCACCCCTCCACTTT. Its protein is CVSSEALRASPLHF.

The genes are TRBV5-1 and TRBJ2-5; D is unclear. V shed 4 bases and J shed 2 bases, with 3 bases lying between them. The CDR3 contains 11 residues. The germline V gene has CDR1 SGHRS and CDR2 YFSETQ. In DNA form, the CDR3 reads TGCGCCAGCAGCGTACAAGAGACCCAGTACTTC. Encoded protein: CASSVQETQYF. Full variable domain (rest looked up from reference TRBV5-1 and TRBJ2-5): KAGVTQTPRYLIKTRGQQVTLSCSPISGHRSVSWYQQTPGQGLQFLFEYFSETQRNKGNFPGRFSGRQFSNSRSEMNVSTLELGDSALYLCASSVQETQYFGPGTRLLVL.

The CDR3 sequence: CASSLDTTYYGYTF. The DNA of the CDR3 is TGCGCCAGCAGCTTGGACACTACTTACTATGGCTACACCTTC. The chain combines TRBV5-1 with TRBJ1-2; no clear D. Looked up from germline, CDR1 is SGHRS and CDR2 is YFSETQ. CDR3 length: 14 amino acids. V was cut by 0 bases and J by 3 bases, with 9 bases left in between. The variable domain in full, with the rest retrieved from reference TRBV5-1 and TRBJ1-2, is KAGVTQTPRYLIKTRGQQVTLSCSPISGHRSVSWYQQTPGQGLQFLFEYFSETQRNKGNFPGRFSGRQFSNSRSEMNVSTLELGDSALYLCASSLDTTYYGYTFGSGTRLTVV.

In its sample, this clonotype was seen many times. This sequence joins TRBV6-5 and TRBJ2-2, with D possibly matching TRBD2 (6 bases). V shed 0 bases and J shed 4 bases, with 9 bases lying between them. The CDR3 covers 15 residues. Germline lookup yields CDR1 MNHEY and CDR2 SVGAGI. The DNA of the CDR3 is TGTGCCAGCAGTTACTCCGGGACTGGCACCGGGGAGCTGTTTTTT. Its protein product is CASSYSGTGTGELFF.

The chain uses TRBV19 and TRBJ1-5; D may be TRBD1 (6 bases). Looked up from germline, CDR1 is LNHDA and CDR2 is SQIVND (reference sequence). Trimming cost V 6 bases and J 6 bases, with 15 bases left between them. The CDR3 totals 14 residues. The CDR3 bases are TGTGCCAGTAGGACGATCACAGGGATTCAGCCCCAGCATTTT. This translates into CASRTITGIQPQHF.